The 18 T cell receptor beta chains listed next were all sequenced from one sample in a study of CD8 T cells in Susac syndrome. An input of about 0.45 to 1 ug of RNA was subjected to reverse transcription using random hexamers. Via MiXCR, TCRdb re-called the immunoSEQ multiplex PCR reads, giving one row per CDR3 protein. The repertoire has fewer than 35,000 distinct CDR3 sequences, about 95% of them found once; the top ten carry more than 0.25%. The sample taken for sequencing was CD8+ T cells from PBMCs. The receptors stem from a human donor in good health.

This sequence joins TRBV5-6 and TRBJ1-2; a weak D match, TRBD1 (5 bases). Germline assignment: CDR1 SGHDT and CDR2 YYEEEE. This CDR3 is 15 amino acids long. V dropped 2 bases and J dropped 1 base, with 12 bases sitting between them. CDR3 in DNA: TGTGCCAGCAGCTTCGCAGGGCGGGATAACTATGGCTACACCTTC. It specifies CASSFAGRDNYGYTF.

The V gene is TRBV4-3, the J gene TRBJ2-7; 7 bases are shared with TRBD1. V lost 1 base and J lost 3; bases outside the gene matches: 6. Per germline, CDR1 LGHNA and CDR2 YSLEER. This CDR3 contains 15 residues. The chain's CDR3 is CASSQGTGRDYEQYF. For the CDR3, the DNA is TGCGCCAGCAGCCAAGGGACAGGTCGAGACTACGAGCAGTACTTC.

The chain combines TRBV4-1 with TRBJ2-4, with D maybe TRBD2 (6 bases). The V gene's germline CDR1 is MGHRA and CDR2 YSYEKL. Trimming removed 0 bases from V and 7 bases from J, with 10 bases in between. The CDR3 covers 14 residues. The CDR3 DNA reads TGCGCCAGCAGCCAAGAGGGGGGTTTTAACATTCAGTACTTC. As protein: CASSQEGGFNIQYF.

This rearrangement joins TRBV6-2 or TRBV6-3 to TRBJ2-7, with D unclear. Germline V gene data show CDR1 as MNHEY and CDR2 as SVGEGT. V was clipped by 2 bases and J by 5 bases, with 7 bases between them. This CDR3 has 12 amino acids. CDR3 region: CASSYRHHEQYF. In nucleotides, the CDR3 is TGTGCCAGCAGTTACCGACACCACGAGCAGTACTTC.

The chain links TRBV21-1 to TRBJ1-2. TRBV21-1 counts as a pseudogene. The CDR3 covers 15 residues. The chain's CDR3 is CASSKVRVDNYGYTF. CDR3 bases: TGTGCCAGCAGCAAAGTAAGAGTTGATAACTATGGCTACACCTTC.

The CDR3 spells CASSAGSRDTQYF. The CDR3, as DNA: TGTGCCAGCAGCGCCGGGTCTAGAGATACGCAGTATTTT. The gene calls are TRBV9 and TRBJ2-3; no clear D. This CDR3 has 13 residues. CDR1 is SGDLS, CDR2 YYNGEE, per germline. V was trimmed by 3 bases and J by 5 bases, leaving 10 bases between them.

This sequence joins TRBV2 and TRBJ1-5; D is undetermined. V lost 0 bases and J lost 3, with 9 bases in between. The CDR3 runs 15 residues. CDR1 is SNHLY and CDR2 is FYNNEI in the germline V gene. CDR3 sequence reads: CASSEARANNQPQHF. CDR3 nucleotide sequence: TGTGCCAGCAGTGAAGCGCGGGCGAACAATCAGCCCCAGCATTTT.

CDR3 residues: CASSQDPGYGSGELFF. The CDR3 region has the DNA TGCGCCAGCAGCCAAGATCCAGGGTATGGGTCCGGGGAGCTGTTTTTT. The V gene is TRBV4-1, the J gene TRBJ2-2; D is perhaps TRBD1 (5 bases). The length of the CDR3 is 16 residues. The germline gives CDR1 MGHRA, CDR2 YSYEKL. The V end was cut by 0 bases, the J end by 6 bases, with 14 bases between.

CDR3 amino acids: CAIRGDRDHEQYF. In DNA, the CDR3 is TGTGCCATCAGGGGGGACAGGGACCACGAGCAGTACTTC. J is TRBJ2-7 and V is TRBV10-3, with 9 nucleotides matching TRBD1. The V segment lost 6 bases and the J segment 5 bases; nucleotides outside the gene matches: 5. Germline CDR1 is ENHRY and CDR2 is SYGVKD. The CDR3 runs to 13 residues.

The rearrangement joins TRBV5-4 to TRBJ2-7, with unresolved D. The CDR3 sequence is 14 residues long. Trimming took off 3 bases at V and 2 bases at J, with 12 bases between the two ends. Germline loops: CDR1 SGHNT, CDR2 YYREEE (reference sequence). The CDR3 nucleotides read TGTGCCAGCAGCTCAGAGCAACTCCCCTACGAGCAGTACTTC. Encoded protein: CASSSEQLPYEQYF.

J is TRBJ2-1 and V is TRBV5-1, with 7 bases aligning to TRBD1. The V gene end was trimmed by 6 bases and the J gene end by 2 bases; junction bases not matched to a gene: 5. This CDR3 is 14 amino acids long. The germline gives CDR1 SGHRS, CDR2 YFSETQ. This CDR3 is CASNRGIPYNEQFF. The CDR3 DNA is TGCGCCAGCAACAGGGGAATCCCCTACAATGAGCAGTTCTTC.

The chain recombines TRBV29-1 with TRBJ1-1; 8 bases are a match to TRBD1. The germline V gene has CDR1 SQVTM and CDR2 ANQGSEA. The trim removed 4 bases at V and 3 bases at J, leaving 10 bases unmatched. The CDR3 is 15 amino acids. CDR3 nucleotides: TGCAGCGTTGCGGGGGACAGGACCAGATACACTGAAGCTTTCTTT. Protein product: CSVAGDRTRYTEAFF.

The V gene is TRBV7-2, the J gene TRBJ2-3, with 9 bases fitting TRBD1. The V gene end was trimmed by 5 bases and the J gene end by 2 bases; junction bases not matched to a gene: 17. The CDR3 runs to 19 residues. Germline CDR1 is SGHTA and CDR2 is FQGNSA. The DNA of the CDR3 is TGTGCCAGCAGCGCGGACAGGGGAGTTCCCCCGGAGCCCACAGATACGCAGTATTTT. The encoded protein is CASSADRGVPPEPTDTQYF.

The V gene is TRBV13, the J gene TRBJ1-1, with TRBD1 matching 7 bases. Per the germline V gene, CDR1 is PRHDT and CDR2 is FYEKMQ (reference sequence). The ends lost 4 bases at V and 3 bases at J; junction bases unmatched: 8. This CDR3 has 15 residues. Here the CDR3 reads CASSSPDRVDTEAFF. CDR3 in DNA: TGTGCCAGCAGCTCTCCCGACAGGGTAGACACTGAAGCTTTCTTT.

The chain combines TRBV24-1 with TRBJ2-1; 8 nucleotides line up with TRBD2. There are 14 residues in the CDR3. The V gene's germline CDR1 is KGHDR and CDR2 SFDVKD. With 4 bases clipped from V and 4 bases from J, the junction kept 2 bases outside the gene matches. The DNA of the CDR3 is TGTGCCACCAGTGACACGGGGGGGTACAATGAGCAGTTCTTC. This sequence encodes CATSDTGGYNEQFF.

The chain has TRBV7-2 and TRBJ2-5; D gene unclear. This CDR3 comprises 14 residues. Germline CDR1 and CDR2: SGHTA and FQGNSA. Trimming cost V 5 bases and J 8 bases, with 18 bases left between them. The CDR3 reads CASSGGWLPPTQYF. The CDR3 coding sequence is TGTGCCAGCAGCGGTGGGTGGCTACCTCCTACCCAGTACTTC.

The rearrangement uses TRBV5-4 and TRBJ2-2, with D maybe TRBD2 (6 bases). V was cut by 4 bases and J by 5 bases, with 9 bases left in between. This CDR3 has 13 residues. In germline, CDR1 is SGHNT, CDR2 YYREEE (reference sequence). The CDR3 sequence: CASSPGLTGELFF. The CDR3, as DNA: TGTGCCAGCAGCCCCGGACTAACCGGGGAGCTGTTTTTT.

This chain connects TRBV12-3 or TRBV12-4 to TRBJ2-3; D is ambiguous. V was pared by 2 bases and J by 1 base, with 10 bases between. The CDR3 loop spans 15 amino acids. CDR3 DNA: TGTGCCAGCAGTTTAATTGTGCCGGGCACAGATACGCAGTATTTT. Protein: CASSLIVPGTDTQYF.